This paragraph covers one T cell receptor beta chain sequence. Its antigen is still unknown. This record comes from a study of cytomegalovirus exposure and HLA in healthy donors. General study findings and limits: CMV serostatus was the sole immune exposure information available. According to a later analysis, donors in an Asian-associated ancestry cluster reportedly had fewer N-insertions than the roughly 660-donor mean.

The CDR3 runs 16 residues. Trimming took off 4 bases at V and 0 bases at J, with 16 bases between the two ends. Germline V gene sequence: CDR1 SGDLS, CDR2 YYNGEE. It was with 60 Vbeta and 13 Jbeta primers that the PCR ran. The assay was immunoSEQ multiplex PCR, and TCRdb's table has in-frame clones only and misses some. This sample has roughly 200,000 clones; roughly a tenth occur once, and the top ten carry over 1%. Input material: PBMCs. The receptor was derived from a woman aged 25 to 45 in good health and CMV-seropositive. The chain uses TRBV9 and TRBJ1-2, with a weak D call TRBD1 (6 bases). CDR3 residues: CASSLGTGKANYGYTF. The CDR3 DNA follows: TGTGCCAGCAGCCTTGGTACAGGGAAAGCTAACTATGGCTACACCTTC.